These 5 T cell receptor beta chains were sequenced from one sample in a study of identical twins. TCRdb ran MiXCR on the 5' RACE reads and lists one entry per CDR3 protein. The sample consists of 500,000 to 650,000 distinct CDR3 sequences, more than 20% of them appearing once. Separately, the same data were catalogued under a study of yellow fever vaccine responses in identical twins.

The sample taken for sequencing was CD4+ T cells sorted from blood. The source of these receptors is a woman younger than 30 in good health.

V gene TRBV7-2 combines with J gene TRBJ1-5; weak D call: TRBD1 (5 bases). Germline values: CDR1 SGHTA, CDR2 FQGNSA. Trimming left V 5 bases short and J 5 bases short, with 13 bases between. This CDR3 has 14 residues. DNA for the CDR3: TGTGCCAGCAGCATAGGGGTGAAGTATCAGCCCCAGCATTTT. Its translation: CASSIGVKYQPQHF.

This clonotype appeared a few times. In DNA form, the CDR3 reads TGTGCTAGTGGTTTGGTAGCCACGGGGGGACCGAATGGCTACACCTTC. Its translation: CASGLVATGGPNGYTF. V is TRBV12-5 and J is TRBJ1-2; the D gene is possibly TRBD1 (5 bases). Germline CDR1 and CDR2: LGHNT and FRNRAP. The CDR3 contains 16 residues. V shed 0 bases and J shed 6 bases, with 17 bases lying between them.

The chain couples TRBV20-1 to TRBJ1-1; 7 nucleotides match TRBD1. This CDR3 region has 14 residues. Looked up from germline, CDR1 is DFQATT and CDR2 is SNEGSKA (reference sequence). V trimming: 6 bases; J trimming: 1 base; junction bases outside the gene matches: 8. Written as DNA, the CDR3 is TGCAGTGCCTACCAGGGGGGGAAGAACACTGAAGCTTTCTTT. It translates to CSAYQGGKNTEAFF.

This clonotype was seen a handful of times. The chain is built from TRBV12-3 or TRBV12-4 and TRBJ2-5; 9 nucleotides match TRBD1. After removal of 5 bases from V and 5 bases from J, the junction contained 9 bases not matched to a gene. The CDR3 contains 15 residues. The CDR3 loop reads CASSAPQGARETQYF. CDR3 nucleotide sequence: TGTGCCAGCAGTGCCCCACAGGGGGCCAGGGAGACCCAGTACTTC.

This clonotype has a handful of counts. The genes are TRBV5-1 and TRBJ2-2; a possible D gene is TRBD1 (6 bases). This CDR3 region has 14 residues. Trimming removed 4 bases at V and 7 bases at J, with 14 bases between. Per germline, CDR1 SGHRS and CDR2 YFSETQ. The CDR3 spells CASSTGQLDGELFF. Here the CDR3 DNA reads TGCGCCAGCAGCACCGGACAGCTGGACGGGGAGCTGTTTTTT.